Presented here are 3 T cell receptor beta chains from one specimen sequenced in a study of T cells in Graves' hyperthyroidism and ophthalmopathy. Authors of the study amplified TCR beta CDR3 regions from RNA transcripts. The HTBI primer set served for first-round RT-PCR of the TCR CDR3. MiXCR, applied by TCRdb to the multiplex PCR reads, yields one record per CDR3 protein. This table holds about 100,000 distinct CDR3 sequences, roughly 15% found once. The sequencing input was blood. These receptors all stem from a woman in her fifties or sixties with Graves' hyperthyroidism.

This clonotype has at least ten counts. The chain has TRBV6-2 or TRBV6-3 and TRBJ2-3, with TRBD2 matching 14 bases. V lost 5 bases, J lost 1 base, and 8 bases stayed unmatched. The CDR3 has 18 residues. Looked up from germline, CDR1 is MNHEY and CDR2 is SVGEGT. As DNA, the CDR3 is TGTGCCAGCAGTACCGGGACTAGCGGGAGCTGGCGCACAGATACGCAGTATTTT. Its protein product is CASSTGTSGSWRTDTQYF.

This clonotype was detected ten times or more. The chain has TRBV27 and TRBJ1-4, with 8 bases lining up with TRBD1. The germline V gene has CDR1 MNHEY and CDR2 SMNVEV (reference sequence). V shed 3 bases, J shed 8 bases, and the junction held 17 bases outside the gene matches. CDR3 length equals 18 residues. CDR3 DNA sequence: TGTGCCAGCAGTTTGTTTGCCGGAGTATCCAGGGGGCGCGAAAAACTGTTTTTT. Encoded protein: CASSLFAGVSRGREKLFF.

This clonotype was counted ten times or more. The chain has TRBV20-1 and TRBJ1-5; maybe TRBD1 (6 bases). The CDR3 contains 14 residues. Looked up from germline, CDR1 is DFQATT and CDR2 is SNEGSKA (reference sequence). Deletions cut 4 bases from V and 1 base from J, with 11 bases between. CDR3: CSAITGFSNQPQHF. As DNA, the CDR3 is TGCAGTGCTATAACAGGGTTCAGCAATCAGCCCCAGCATTTT.